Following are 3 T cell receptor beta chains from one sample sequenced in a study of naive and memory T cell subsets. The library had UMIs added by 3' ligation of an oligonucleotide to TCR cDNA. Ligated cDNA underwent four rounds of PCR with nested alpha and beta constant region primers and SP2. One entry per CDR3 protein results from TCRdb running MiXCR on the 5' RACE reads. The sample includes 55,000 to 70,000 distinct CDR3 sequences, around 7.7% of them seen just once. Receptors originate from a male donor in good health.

CDR3 DNA: TGTGCCAGCAGTGAAGCGGACCTCCTTGGCAGGGTGGGCCACGAGCAGTACTTC. Protein sequence: CASSEADLLGRVGHEQYF. The chain has TRBV2 and TRBJ2-7, with D perhaps matching TRBD1 (5 bases). The CDR3 consists of 18 residues. V was clipped by 0 bases and J by 5 bases, with 23 bases between them. Germline-derived CDR1 and CDR2 are SNHLY and FYNNEI. The full variable domain, in which reference TRBV2 and TRBJ2-7 provide the parts outside the CDR3, is EPEVTQTPSHQVTQMGQEVILRCVPISNHLYFYWYRQILGQKVEFLVSFYNNEISEKSEIFDDQFSVERPDGSNFTLKIRSTKLEDSAMYFCASSEADLLGRVGHEQYFGPGTRLTVT.

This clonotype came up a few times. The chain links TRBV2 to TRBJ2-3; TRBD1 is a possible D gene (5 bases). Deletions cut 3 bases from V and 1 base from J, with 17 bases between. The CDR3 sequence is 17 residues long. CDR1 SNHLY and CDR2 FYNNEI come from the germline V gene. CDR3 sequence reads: CASSDSLLRGGTDTQYF. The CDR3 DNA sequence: TGTGCCAGCAGTGATTCGCTTTTAAGGGGCGGCACAGATACGCAGTATTTT.

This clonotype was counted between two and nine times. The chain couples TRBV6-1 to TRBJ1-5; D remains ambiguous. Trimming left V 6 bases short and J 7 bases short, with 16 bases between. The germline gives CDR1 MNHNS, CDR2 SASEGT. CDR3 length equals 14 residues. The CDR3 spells CASSAPGSIQPQHF. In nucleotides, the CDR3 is TGTGCCAGCAGCGCCCCGGGGTCGATCCAGCCCCAGCATTTT.